This T cell receptor (beta chain) comes out of a study of blood T cell repertoires in COVID-19. Libraries were prepared by immunoSEQ multiplex PCR; TCRdb keeps only in-frame clonotypes and omits some of them. The data show about 210,000 clones, about 91% seen once. This CDR3 contains 17 residues. Germline V gives CDR1 MNHEY, CDR2 SVGEGT. Trimming stripped 2 bases from V and 0 bases from J, with 11 bases between. The chain combines TRBV6-2 or TRBV6-3 with TRBJ1-6; D uncertain. Specimen: peripheral blood. This sequence originates from a man under 40 with acute or convalescent COVID-19. This CDR3 is CASSYASASSYNSPLHF. As DNA, the CDR3 is TGTGCCAGCAGTTACGCGTCCGCGAGCTCCTATAATTCACCCCTCCACTTT.